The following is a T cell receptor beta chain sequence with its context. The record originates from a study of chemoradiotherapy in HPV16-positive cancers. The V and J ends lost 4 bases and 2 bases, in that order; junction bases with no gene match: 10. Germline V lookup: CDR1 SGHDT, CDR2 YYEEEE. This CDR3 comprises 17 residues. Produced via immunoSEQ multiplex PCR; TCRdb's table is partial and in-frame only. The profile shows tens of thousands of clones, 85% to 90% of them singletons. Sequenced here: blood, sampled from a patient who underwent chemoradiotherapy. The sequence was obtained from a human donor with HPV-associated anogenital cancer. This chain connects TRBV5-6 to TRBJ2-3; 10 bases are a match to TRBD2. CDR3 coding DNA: TGTGCCAGCAGCACCCTGGGTAGCGGGGGGACCACAGATACGCAGTATTTT. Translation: CASSTLGSGGTTDTQYF.